This is a list of T cell receptor beta chains from one sample in a study of blood T cell repertoires in COVID-19. This table comes from immunoSEQ multiplex PCR, and its TCRdb copy is limited to in-frame clones, with some not included. The table shows 45,000 to 55,000 clones, with roughly 90% occurring only once. The specimen sequenced was peripheral blood. These receptor sequences come from a human donor in a cohort sampled during active COVID-19. Both conserved end residues are part of each CDR3. The order of the fields is V gene, D gene, clone size, J gene, CDR3 protein. A D gene is named only where the DNA matches it firmly. The size field is filled for only some rows; it gives once, few, many or a size class.

TRBV11-2,.,.,TRBJ2-2,CASSLVTGELFF
TRBV28,TRBD1,.,TRBJ2-7,CASRETGGTYEQYF
TRBV15,.,.,TRBJ2-2,CATSRDNRVTGELFF
TRBV24-1,TRBD2,.,TRBJ2-3,CATSDYSGRAADTQYF
TRBV5-4,TRBD1,.,TRBJ1-6,CASTRDRAYNSPLHF
TRBV21-1,.,few,TRBJ1-6,CASSQGSSYNSPLHF
TRBV2,TRBD2,.,TRBJ2-7,CASSLGRDYEQYF
TRBV11-3,.,.,TRBJ2-1,CASSKGGGPHNEQFF
TRBV29-1,.,once,TRBJ2-5,CSTDSTETQYF
TRBV7-2,TRBD1,.,TRBJ2-7,CASRAGTGSYEQYF
TRBV3-1/TRBV3-2,TRBD2,.,TRBJ2-1,CASSTGLAGYNEQFF
TRBV4-3,TRBD2,.,TRBJ2-1,CASSRRTGRGNEQFF
TRBV7-9,TRBD1,.,TRBJ1-1,CASRDTGAEAFF
TRBV10-2,.,.,TRBJ1-1,CASSHRVYTEAFF
TRBV3-1/TRBV3-2,.,.,TRBJ2-1,CASSRVRYGEQFF
TRBV5-6,TRBD1,.,TRBJ2-5,CASSPPTGALTQYF
TRBV28,TRBD1,few,TRBJ1-5,CASATGDSNQPQHF
TRBV6-5,.,.,TRBJ1-1,CASSPTGNTEAFF
TRBV7-2,.,few,TRBJ1-5,CASSLAVTVNQPQHF
TRBV2,.,.,TRBJ2-7,CASSENGLVHEQYF
TRBV28,.,.,TRBJ1-1,CASSPWTGGEAFF